Below are 27 T cell receptor beta chains sequenced from a single sample in a study of blood T cell repertoires in COVID-19. Sequencing used immunoSEQ multiplex PCR; TCRdb keeps in-frame clones, though not all of them. In the table there are around 100,000 clones, around 81% of which are singletons. The sample comprised peripheral blood. The receptor set was obtained from a man in his forties or fifties with active or convalescent COVID-19.

The CDR3, as DNA: TGTGCCAGTAGCCCGGGACAGTACACCGGGGAGCTGTTTTTT. Translation gives CASSPGQYTGELFF. The chain is built from TRBV19 and TRBJ2-2, with 7 nucleotides matching TRBD1. The J segment lost 3 bases and the V segment lost 6 bases, leaving 4 bases of the junction unmatched. Per the germline V gene, CDR1 is LNHDA and CDR2 is SQIVND (reference sequence). The CDR3 extends over 14 amino acids.

CDR3 nucleotides: TGTGCCAGCAGCCCGCGTGGGACAGGGATTTCCTATGGCTACACCTTC. This gives the protein CASSPRGTGISYGYTF. The rearrangement joins TRBV9 to TRBJ1-2; 9 positions match TRBD1. The CDR3 covers 16 residues. Germline CDR1 is SGDLS and CDR2 is YYNGEE. V shed 4 bases and J 4 bases; nucleotides not matched to a gene: 11.

This clone was seen once. The V and J genes are TRBV18 and TRBJ2-1, with TRBD2 matching over 11 bases. CDR1 and CDR2 from the germline V gene are KGHSH and LQKENI. The V and J ends lost 4 bases and 9 bases, in that order; junction bases with no gene match: 8. The CDR3 covers 15 residues. The chain's CDR3 is CASSLSLAGGGEQFF. In DNA form, the CDR3 reads TGTGCCAGCTCACTTTCTCTAGCGGGAGGTGGTGAGCAGTTCTTC.

This rearrangement joins TRBV11-3 to TRBJ2-2; possibly TRBD2 for D (5 bases). Germline CDR1 SGHNT, CDR2 YENEEA. CDR3 length equals 15 residues. Trimming cost V 2 bases and J 7 bases, with 14 bases left between them. The CDR3 reads CASSLRLLEGGELFF. As DNA, the CDR3 is TGTGCCAGCAGCTTACGGCTACTTGAGGGCGGGGAGCTGTTTTTT.

The chain has TRBV12-3 or TRBV12-4 and TRBJ1-5, with D perhaps TRBD1 (6 bases). The V end lost 6 bases, the J end lost 6 bases, and 12 bases lay between the germline ends. This CDR3 is built from 13 residues. In DNA, the CDR3 is TGTGCCAGCAGCCGGGACAAAGGTCAGCCCCAGCATTTT. It codes for CASSRDKGQPQHF.

The V call is TRBV2, the J call TRBJ1-2; TRBD1 agrees at 7 bases. Trimming removed 1 base from V and 6 bases from J; junction bases left unmatched: 11. Germline CDR1 SNHLY, CDR2 FYNNEI. This CDR3 spans 16 amino acids. Written as DNA, the CDR3 is TGTGCCAGCAGTGAAGGAGGAGCGTGGCAGGGGGATGGCTACACCTTC. Translated: CASSEGGAWQGDGYTF.

This sequence joins TRBV10-3 and TRBJ1-4; 7 bases agree with TRBD1. The CDR3 loop spans 15 amino acids. Germline trimming cut 3 bases from V and 3 bases from J; bases unmatched to any gene: 4. Per the germline V gene, CDR1 is ENHRY and CDR2 is SYGVKD. CDR3 residues: CAISDVQGANEKLFF. CDR3 nucleotide sequence: TGTGCCATCAGTGATGTGCAGGGGGCTAATGAAAAACTGTTTTTT.

V gene TRBV29-1 combines with J gene TRBJ2-1; 9 nucleotides align to TRBD1. V dropped 5 bases and J dropped 5; count of bases not matched to a gene: 1. The CDR3 is 12 residues long. Looked up from germline, CDR1 is SQVTM and CDR2 is ANQGSEA. The CDR3 DNA sequence: TGCAGCGTTTACAGGGGGCACAATGAGCAGTTCTTC. Its translation: CSVYRGHNEQFF.

V and J are TRBV5-6 and TRBJ1-1, with unresolved D. Germline V gene data show CDR1 as SGHDT and CDR2 as YYEEEE. Between the trimmed V and J ends, which lost 1 base and 1 base, there was a span of 8 bases. The CDR3 length is 14 residues. CDR3 coding DNA: TGTGCCAGCAGCTTGATATCGTGGAACACTGAAGCTTTCTTT. Protein: CASSLISWNTEAFF. Full variable domain (missing parts from reference TRBV5-6 and TRBJ1-1): DAGVTQSPTHLIKTRGQQVTLRCSPKSGHDTVSWYQQALGQGPQFIFQYYEEEERQRGNFPDRFSGHQFPNYSSELNVNALLLGDSALYLCASSLISWNTEAFFGQGTRLTVV.

The chain recombines TRBV5-1 with TRBJ1-1; D ambiguous. This CDR3 is 15 amino acids long. With 4 bases removed from V and 5 bases from J, the gap between germline ends came to 18 bases. The germline CDR1 and CDR2 sequences are SGHRS and YFSETQ. CDR3 in amino acids: CASSAEAVDVTEAFF. The CDR3 DNA reads as TGCGCCAGCAGCGCCGAGGCAGTTGACGTAACTGAAGCTTTCTTT.

The chain uses TRBV2 and TRBJ1-3, with 9 bases fitting TRBD1. Germline trimming cut 8 bases from V and 5 bases from J; bases unmatched to any gene: 4. Looked up from germline, CDR1 is SNHLY and CDR2 is FYNNEI. This CDR3 is 13 amino acids long. CDR3 in amino acids: CASSGTGRNTIYF. The CDR3 DNA sequence: TGTGCCAGCTCCGGGACAGGGAGAAACACCATATATTTT. Variable domain in full (rest from reference TRBV2 and TRBJ1-3): EPEVTQTPSHQVTQMGQEVILRCVPISNHLYFYWYRQILGQKVEFLVSFYNNEISEKSEIFDDQFSVERPDGSNFTLKIRSTKLEDSAMYFCASSGTGRNTIYFGEGSWLTVV.

On this clone: Its ends do not fully match the called genes, so a read error is possible. V is TRBV3-1 (or the pseudogene TRBV3-2) and J is TRBJ2-3; 7 bases line up with TRBD1. This CDR3 has 14 amino acids. The germline V gene has CDR1 LGHDT and CDR2 YNNKEL (reference sequence). Written as DNA, the CDR3 is TGTGCCAGTAGCCGGGACAGCCGCACAGATACGCAGTATTTT. Its translation is CASSRDSRTDTQYF.

Only a few counts were recorded for this clone. This chain links TRBV7-9 with TRBJ2-3; TRBD2 matches at 8 bases. The germline CDR1 and CDR2 sequences are SEHNR and FQNEAQ (reference sequence). There are 14 residues in the CDR3. V was clipped by 4 bases and J by 6 bases; unmatched bases: 6. CDR3 sequence (DNA): TGTGCCAGCAGCTCGAGCGGGAGCGGGGATACGCAGTATTTT. The encoded protein is CASSSSGSGDTQYF.

The chain has TRBV28 and TRBJ1-5, with a possible D match to TRBD1 (5 bases). V lost 8 bases and J 6 bases, leaving 14 bases between the germline ends. This CDR3 has 13 amino acids. Germline CDR1 and CDR2: MDHEN and SYDVKM. The CDR3 DNA reads TGTGCCAGCGGAGGGACTGCGGTTCAGCCCCAGCATTTT. Protein: CASGGTAVQPQHF.

The rearrangement links TRBV4-1 to TRBJ1-4; D remains unclear. The CDR3 extends over 15 amino acids. V was pared by 4 bases and J by 4 bases, with 13 bases between. Germline CDR1 is MGHRA and CDR2 is YSYEKL. The CDR3 here is CASSLTDRNNEKLFF. Here the CDR3 DNA reads TGCGCCAGCAGCCTAACAGACCGTAATAATGAAAAACTGTTTTTT.

The CDR3 region has the DNA TGCGCCAGCAGTGAGGACAGGGTCCTTGGCTACACCTTC. Protein sequence: CASSEDRVLGYTF. V and J are TRBV10-1 and TRBJ1-2, with TRBD1 matching over 7 bases. The germline gives CDR1 WNHNN, CDR2 SYGVQD (reference sequence). J gave up 7 bases and V 2 bases, and 4 bases lay outside the gene matches. CDR3 length: 13 residues.

CDR3 DNA: TGTGCCAGCAGCCTCTCTACCGGGACTAGCGGGAGAGGGGGCGAGCAGTACTTC. Residues: CASSLSTGTSGRGGEQYF. V usage is TRBV28 and J usage is TRBJ2-7; TRBD2 aligns across 14 bases. The CDR3 sequence is 18 residues long. Germline loops: CDR1 MDHEN, CDR2 SYDVKM. The V and J ends lost 6 bases and 6 bases, in that order; junction bases with no gene match: 16.

The genes are TRBV7-6 and TRBJ1-6; 7 nucleotides line up with TRBD1. J lost 10 bases, V lost 1 base, and 7 bases had no gene match. Germline CDR1 SGHVS, CDR2 FNYEAQ. The CDR3 consists of 15 residues. CDR3 residues: CASSLVAGQKSPLHF. CDR3 bases: TGTGCCAGCAGCTTAGTCGCGGGACAGAAATCACCCCTCCACTTT.

This chain joins TRBV6-5 and TRBJ2-7, with D possibly TRBD1 on 6 matching bases. Trimming cost V 7 bases and J 3 bases, with 10 bases left between them. CDR3 length: 12 residues. Germline assignment: CDR1 MNHEY and CDR2 SVGAGI. The CDR3 here is CASTTGLYEQYF. DNA of the CDR3: TGTGCCAGCACTACAGGGCTCTACGAGCAGTACTTC.

In its sample, this clone was seen a few times. The J gene is TRBJ2-3, the V gene TRBV19; TRBD2 matches 10 bases. Germline V gene sequence: CDR1 LNHDA, CDR2 SQIVND (reference sequence). The ends lost 5 bases at V and 0 bases at J; junction bases unmatched: 5. This CDR3 contains 16 residues. The CDR3 is CASSWTSGESTDTQYF. The CDR3 region has the DNA TGTGCCAGTAGTTGGACTAGCGGAGAGAGCACAGATACGCAGTATTTT.

The rearrangement joins TRBV14 to TRBJ1-1; D gene ambiguous. Germline V gene data show CDR1 as SGHDN and CDR2 as FVKESK. The ends were cut back, 5 bases at V and 7 bases at J, with 5 bases in the middle. This CDR3 has 10 amino acids. CDR3 protein: CASSRVEAFF. The CDR3 coding sequence is TGTGCCAGCAGCAGAGTTGAAGCTTTCTTT.

As DNA, the CDR3 is TGTGCCAGTAGTCCCACGGTCGCAGATACGCAGTATTTT. It encodes CASSPTVADTQYF. The rearrangement joins TRBV19 to TRBJ2-3; D gene ambiguous. The CDR3 runs 13 residues. V was cut by 5 bases and J by 4 bases, with 10 bases left in between. Germline V gives CDR1 LNHDA, CDR2 SQIVND (reference sequence).

The J gene is TRBJ2-7, the V gene TRBV3-1 (or the pseudogene TRBV3-2); a weak D match, TRBD1 (6 bases). With 1 base removed from V and 2 bases from J, the gap between germline ends came to 9 bases. Germline CDR1 LGHDT, CDR2 YNNKEL (reference sequence). The CDR3 is made up of 14 amino acids. CDR3 in amino acids: CASSQAGDTYEQYF. CDR3 in DNA: TGTGCCAGCAGCCAAGCAGGGGACACCTACGAGCAGTACTTC.

The gene calls are TRBV9 and TRBJ2-2; TRBD1 might be the D (6 bases). Trimming shortened V by 0 bases and J by 7 bases, and 16 bases separated the two germline ends. The CDR3 is 16 amino acids. The germline gives CDR1 SGDLS, CDR2 YYNGEE. CDR3 DNA sequence: TGTGCCAGCAGCGTAGGCCCAAACAGGGTGGGCGGGGAGCTGTTTTTT. It encodes CASSVGPNRVGGELFF.

This clone came up once. The chain couples TRBV19 to TRBJ1-5; the match to TRBD1 covers 9 bases. V gave up 8 bases and J gave up 3 bases; unmatched junction bases: 8. CDR3 length equals 15 residues. Germline V gene data show CDR1 as LNHDA and CDR2 as SQIVND (reference sequence). The CDR3 DNA follows: TGTGCCAGTTCCGGGACAGGGCGACCCAATCAGCCCCAGCATTTT. Protein: CASSGTGRPNQPQHF.

The chain joins TRBV6-2 or TRBV6-3 to TRBJ2-3, with a possible D match to TRBD2 (5 bases). The CDR3 length is 15 residues. Trimming removed 4 bases from V and 5 bases from J, with 16 bases in between. Looked up from germline, CDR1 is MNHEY and CDR2 is SVGEGT. The CDR3 region is CASSSSGILGDTQYF. The CDR3 coding sequence is TGTGCCAGCAGTTCGTCCGGGATCCTGGGAGATACGCAGTATTTT.

This clone was found once. The V gene is TRBV24-1, the J gene TRBJ2-2, with TRBD2 identical over 15 bases. The CDR3 runs 16 residues. CDR1 and CDR2 (germline): KGHDR, SFDVKD. V gave up 3 bases and J gave up 6 bases; unmatched junction bases: 1. The CDR3 reads CATSDRTSGRAGELFF. In DNA, the CDR3 is TGTGCCACCAGTGATCGGACTAGCGGGAGGGCCGGGGAGCTGTTTTTT.